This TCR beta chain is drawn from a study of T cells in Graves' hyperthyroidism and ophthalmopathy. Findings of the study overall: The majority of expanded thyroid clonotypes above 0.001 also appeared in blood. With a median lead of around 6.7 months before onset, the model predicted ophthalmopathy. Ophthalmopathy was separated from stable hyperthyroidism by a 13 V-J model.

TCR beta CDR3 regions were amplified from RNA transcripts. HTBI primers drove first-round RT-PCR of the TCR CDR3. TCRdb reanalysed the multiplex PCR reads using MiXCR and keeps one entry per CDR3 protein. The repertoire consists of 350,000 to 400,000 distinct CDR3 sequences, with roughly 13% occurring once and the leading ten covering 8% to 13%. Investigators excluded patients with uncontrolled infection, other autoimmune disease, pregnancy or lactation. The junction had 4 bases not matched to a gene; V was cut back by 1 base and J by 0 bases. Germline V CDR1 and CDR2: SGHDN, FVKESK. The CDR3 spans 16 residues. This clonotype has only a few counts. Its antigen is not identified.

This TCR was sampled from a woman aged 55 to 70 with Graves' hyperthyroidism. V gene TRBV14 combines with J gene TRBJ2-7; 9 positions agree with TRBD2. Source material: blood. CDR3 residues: CASSQVAGAFSYEQYF. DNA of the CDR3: TGTGCCAGCAGCCAAGTAGCGGGAGCCTTCTCCTACGAGCAGTACTTC.